The 10 T cell receptor beta chains below were found in one sample sequenced in a study of beta chain features in type 1 diabetes. The isolated RNA, all of it, was reverse transcribed, so expressed TCRB transcripts were what got sequenced. Repertoires were generated with immunoSEQ multiplex PCR, while TCRdb's copy carries only in-frame clones and drops some. The sample yields under 950,000 clones, about 17% seen once. Specimen: naive CD4+ T cells from blood. Source of these receptors: a woman aged 18-29 years in good health.

The chain couples TRBV6-6 to TRBJ2-1; D possibly corresponds to TRBD2 (6 bases). The CDR3 covers 14 residues. The germline V gene has CDR1 MNHNY and CDR2 SVGAGI (reference sequence). Trimming left V 4 bases short and J 6 bases short, with 13 bases between. CDR3 sequence reads: CASSLREPFNEQFF. The CDR3 DNA reads as TGTGCCAGCAGTTTACGGGAGCCCTTCAATGAGCAGTTCTTC.

The rearrangement links TRBV29-1 to TRBJ1-1, with 9 nucleotides matching TRBD1. The CDR3 extends over 11 amino acids. V shed 5 bases and J 10 bases; nucleotides not matched to a gene: 5. Germline loops: CDR1 SQVTM, CDR2 ANQGSEA. For the CDR3, the DNA is TGCAGCGTTTGGGGACAGGGCGCAGCTTTCTTT. As protein: CSVWGQGAAFF.

A few counts support this clone. The rearrangement joins TRBV2 to TRBJ2-3; no clear D. The length of the CDR3 is 14 residues. V lost 4 bases and J 5 bases, leaving 13 bases between the germline ends. CDR1 and CDR2 (germline): SNHLY, FYNNEI. CDR3 coding DNA: TGTGCCAGCAGTGTGGGTAGCTCGGGAGATACGCAGTATTTT. This sequence encodes CASSVGSSGDTQYF.

This sequence joins TRBV9 and TRBJ2-3, with D unclear. In germline, CDR1 is SGDLS, CDR2 YYNGEE. V dropped 0 bases and J dropped 3 bases, with 5 bases sitting between them. The CDR3 spans 13 residues. The CDR3 bases are TGTGCCAGCAGCGTAGTTTTTACAGATACGCAGTATTTT. Its translation: CASSVVFTDTQYF. The full variable domain, with the rest looked up from reference TRBV9 and TRBJ2-3, is DSGVTQTPKHLITATGQRVTLRCSPRSGDLSVYWYQQSLDQGLQFLIQYYNGEERAKGNILERFSAQQFPDLHSELNLSSLELGDSALYFCASSVVFTDTQYFGPGTRLTVL.

This clone was picked up a small number of times. V gene TRBV19 combines with J gene TRBJ1-1; the D is unclear. Germline CDR1 LNHDA, CDR2 SQIVND (reference sequence). V lost 4 bases, J lost 6 bases, and 3 bases lay in between. The CDR3 is made up of 10 amino acids. The chain's CDR3 is CASSTPEAFF. CDR3 sequence (DNA): TGTGCCAGTAGTACCCCTGAAGCTTTCTTT.

This clone was counted between two and nine times. This chain links TRBV18 with TRBJ1-1; the match to TRBD1 covers 8 bases. The V gene's germline CDR1 is KGHSH and CDR2 LQKENI. The CDR3 totals 13 residues. V gave up 6 bases and J gave up 3 bases; unmatched junction bases: 3. This chain's CDR3 is CASSSQGDTEAFF. CDR3 DNA: TGTGCCAGCTCGTCACAGGGGGACACTGAAGCTTTCTTT. The full variable domain, completed using reference TRBV18 and TRBJ1-1, is NAGVMQNPRHLVRRRGQEARLRCSPMKGHSHVYWYRQLPEEGLKFMVYLQKENIIDESGMPKERFSAEFPKEGPSILRIQQVVRGDSAAYFCASSSQGDTEAFFGQGTRLTVV.

This chain links TRBV4-3 with TRBJ2-5; 13 nucleotides align to TRBD2. Germline values: CDR1 LGHNA, CDR2 YSLEER. CDR3 length: 14 amino acids. V was pared by 4 bases and J by 13 bases, with 9 bases of the junction left unmatched. The CDR3 loop reads CASSPPGTSGILYF. As DNA, the CDR3 is TGCGCCAGCAGCCCTCCCGGGACTAGCGGGATTCTGTACTTC.

The chain joins TRBV13 to TRBJ2-7, with TRBD2 matching 13 bases. The CDR3 extends over 15 amino acids. With V trimmed by 5 bases and J by 4 bases, 5 bases remained unmatched. Germline V gene sequence: CDR1 PRHDT, CDR2 FYEKMQ (reference sequence). The CDR3 here is CASSTGLAGVYEQYF. Written as DNA, the CDR3 is TGTGCCAGCAGCACAGGACTAGCGGGAGTTTACGAGCAGTACTTC.

As concerns this clone: The junction does not match germline at one end; this may be a read error. The V call is TRBV11-2, the J call TRBJ1-1; D gene unclear. Germline CDR1 reads SGHAT; CDR2 reads FQNNGV. The CDR3 is made up of 13 amino acids. The CDR3 spells CASSLGGNTKAFF. The CDR3 region has the DNA TGTGCCAGCAGCTTAGGAGGGAACACTAAAGCTTTCTTT.

This chain uses TRBV2 with TRBJ2-6, with 8 bases aligning to TRBD2. Trimming removed 7 bases from V and 3 bases from J; junction bases left unmatched: 11. The CDR3 covers 17 residues. CDR1 is SNHLY, CDR2 FYNNEI, per germline. CDR3 residues: CASILESGSLGANVLTF. DNA for the CDR3: TGTGCCAGCATACTGGAGAGCGGGAGTCTTGGGGCCAACGTCCTGACTTTC.